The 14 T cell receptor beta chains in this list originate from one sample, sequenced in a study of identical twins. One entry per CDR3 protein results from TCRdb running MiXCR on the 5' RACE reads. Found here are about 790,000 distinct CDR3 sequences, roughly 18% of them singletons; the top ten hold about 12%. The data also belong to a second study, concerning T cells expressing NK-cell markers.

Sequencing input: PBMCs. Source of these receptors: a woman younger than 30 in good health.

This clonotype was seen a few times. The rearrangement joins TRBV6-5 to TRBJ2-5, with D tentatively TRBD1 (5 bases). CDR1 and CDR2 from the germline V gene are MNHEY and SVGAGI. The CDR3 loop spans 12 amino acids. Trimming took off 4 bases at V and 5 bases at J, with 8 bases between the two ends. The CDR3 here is CASSWNRETQYF. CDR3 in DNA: TGTGCCAGCAGTTGGAACAGGGAGACCCAGTACTTC.

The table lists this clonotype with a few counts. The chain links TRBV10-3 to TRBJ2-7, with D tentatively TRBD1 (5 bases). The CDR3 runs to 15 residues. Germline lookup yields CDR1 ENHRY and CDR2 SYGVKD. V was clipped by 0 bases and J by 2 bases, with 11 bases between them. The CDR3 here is CAISESQGHTYEQYF. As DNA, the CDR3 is TGTGCCATCAGTGAGTCGCAGGGCCACACCTACGAGCAGTACTTC.

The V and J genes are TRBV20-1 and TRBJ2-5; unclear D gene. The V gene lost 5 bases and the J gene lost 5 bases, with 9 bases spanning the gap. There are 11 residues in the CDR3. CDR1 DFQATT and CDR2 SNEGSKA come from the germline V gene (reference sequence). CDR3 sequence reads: CSAPIMETQYF. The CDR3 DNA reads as TGCAGTGCTCCGATAATGGAGACCCAGTACTTC.

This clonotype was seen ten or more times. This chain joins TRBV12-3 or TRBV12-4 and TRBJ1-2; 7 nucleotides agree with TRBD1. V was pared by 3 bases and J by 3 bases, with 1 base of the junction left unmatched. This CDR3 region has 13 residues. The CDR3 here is CASSFDRDYGYTF. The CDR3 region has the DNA TGTGCCAGCAGTTTTGACAGGGACTATGGCTACACCTTC.

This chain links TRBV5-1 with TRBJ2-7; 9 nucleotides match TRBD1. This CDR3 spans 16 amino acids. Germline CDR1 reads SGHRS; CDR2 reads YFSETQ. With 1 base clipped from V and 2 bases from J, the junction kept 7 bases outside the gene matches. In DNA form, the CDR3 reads TGCGCCAGCAGCTTGACCCCCGGGACAGGGACCTACGAGCAGTACTTC. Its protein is CASSLTPGTGTYEQYF.

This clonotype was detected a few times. CDR3: CSARDRGAGDTQYF. In DNA, the CDR3 is TGCAGTGCTAGAGATCGGGGGGCTGGAGATACGCAGTATTTT. J is TRBJ2-3 and V is TRBV20-1; weak D call: TRBD2 (7 bases). Germline V gene lookup returns CDR1 DFQATT and CDR2 SNEGSKA (reference sequence). The ends were cut back, 0 bases at V and 5 bases at J, with 12 bases in the middle. This CDR3 is built from 14 residues.

CDR3 protein: CSAFLSGRAPLRTDTQYF. Here the CDR3 DNA reads TGCAGTGCTTTCCTTAGCGGGAGGGCCCCCCTCCGCACAGATACGCAGTATTTT. V usage is TRBV20-1 and J usage is TRBJ2-3, with 11 bases lining up with TRBD2. Germline values: CDR1 DFQATT, CDR2 SNEGSKA (reference sequence). Germline trimming cut 5 bases from V and 1 base from J; bases unmatched to any gene: 14. The CDR3 totals 18 residues.

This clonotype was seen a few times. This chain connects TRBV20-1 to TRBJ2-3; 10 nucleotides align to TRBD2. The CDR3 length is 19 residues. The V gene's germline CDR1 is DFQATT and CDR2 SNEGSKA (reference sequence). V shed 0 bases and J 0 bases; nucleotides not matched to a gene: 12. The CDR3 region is CSARDYSRSGRASTDTQYF. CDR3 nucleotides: TGCAGTGCTAGAGACTATAGTCGCAGCGGGAGGGCCAGCACAGATACGCAGTATTTT.

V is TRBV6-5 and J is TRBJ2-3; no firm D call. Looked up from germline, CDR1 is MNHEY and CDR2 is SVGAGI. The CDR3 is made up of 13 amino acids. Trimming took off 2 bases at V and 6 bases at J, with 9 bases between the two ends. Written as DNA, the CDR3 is TGTGCCAGCAGTTACACCCGTTCGGATACGCAGTATTTT. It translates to CASSYTRSDTQYF.

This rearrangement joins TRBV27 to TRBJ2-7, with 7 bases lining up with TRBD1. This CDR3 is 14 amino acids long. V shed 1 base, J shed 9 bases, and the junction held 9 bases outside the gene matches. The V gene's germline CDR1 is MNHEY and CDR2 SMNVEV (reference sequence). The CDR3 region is CASSLFGTEQVQYF. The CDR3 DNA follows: TGTGCCAGCAGTTTATTCGGGACAGAACAGGTGCAGTACTTC.

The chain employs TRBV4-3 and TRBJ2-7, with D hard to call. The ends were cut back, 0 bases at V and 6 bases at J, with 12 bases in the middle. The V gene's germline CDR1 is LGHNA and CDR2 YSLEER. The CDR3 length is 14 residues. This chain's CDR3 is CASSQESATPEQYF. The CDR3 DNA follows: TGCGCCAGCAGCCAAGAATCCGCCACCCCCGAGCAGTACTTC.

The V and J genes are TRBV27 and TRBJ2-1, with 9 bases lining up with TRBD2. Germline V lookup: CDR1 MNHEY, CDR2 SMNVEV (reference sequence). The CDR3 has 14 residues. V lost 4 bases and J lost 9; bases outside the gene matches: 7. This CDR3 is CASSYSGGTGEQFF. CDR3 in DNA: TGTGCCAGCAGTTATAGCGGGGGTACGGGTGAGCAGTTCTTC.

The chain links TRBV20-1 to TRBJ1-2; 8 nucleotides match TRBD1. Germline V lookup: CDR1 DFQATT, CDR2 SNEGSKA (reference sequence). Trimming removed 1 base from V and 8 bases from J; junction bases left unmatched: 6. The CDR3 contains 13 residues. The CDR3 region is CSARVYRGSGYTF. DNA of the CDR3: TGCAGTGCTAGAGTATACAGGGGGAGCGGCTACACCTTC.

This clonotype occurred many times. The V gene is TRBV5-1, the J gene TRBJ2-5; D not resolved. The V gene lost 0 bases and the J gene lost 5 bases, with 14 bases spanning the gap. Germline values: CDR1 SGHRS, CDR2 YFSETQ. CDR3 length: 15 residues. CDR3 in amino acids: CASSLEPTIQETQYF. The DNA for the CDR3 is TGCGCCAGCAGCTTGGAACCAACGATCCAGGAGACCCAGTACTTC.